This T cell receptor beta chain was sequenced for a study of shared clonotypes between healthy human individuals. Study in general: There were three CD4 naive, three CD4 memory, two CD8 naive and one CD8 memory plates per donor. Study findings and constraints: Among the subsets, naive ones generally showed larger estimated richness than memory ones. Rarefaction gave evidence that sorted-subset sequencing remained incomplete despite large depth.

On this clone: What it binds is not known.

The CDR3 has 15 residues. Germline V gene lookup returns CDR1 MNHNS and CDR2 SASEGT. V was cut by 8 bases and J by 1 base, with 14 bases left in between. The study separated CD4+ cells into CD45RA+ naive and CD45RA-negative memory subsets. Assay used: immunoSEQ multiplex PCR; TCRdb lists only in-frame clones, some missing. There are some 2,500,000 clones in the sample; under 95% occur only once, and 0.37% lies in the top ten. Sequencing input: naive CD4+ T cells from PBMCs. Subset meaning: CD45RA+ positively selected. This receptor was identified in a man aged 18 to 35 in good health. Some clones in this sample may be carry-over from other donors' samples. This rearrangement joins TRBV6-1 to TRBJ2-2; D is unclear. In DNA, the CDR3 is TGTGCCAGCGGCAGGTTGCAGGTGAACACCGGGGAGCTGTTTTTT. This sequence encodes CASGRLQVNTGELFF.